This TCR beta chain was sequenced in a study of shared clonotypes between healthy human individuals. Deletions cut 0 bases from V and 3 bases from J, with 4 bases between. This CDR3 is 12 amino acids long. The germline V gene encodes CDR1 SGHRS and CDR2 YFSETQ. Data came from immunoSEQ multiplex PCR; TCRdb stores just in-frame clones and leaves some out. The top ten hold 0.32% of the sample, which has roughly 380,000 clones, about 97% seen once. A remark on this clone: Other DNA sequences from this sample encode an identical CDR3 as well.

The V gene is TRBV5-1, the J gene TRBJ2-7; D is unclear. Sequenced material: memory CD8+ T cells sorted from blood. Subset denoted: CD45RO+ cells pooled with CCR7-negative TemRA cells. The TCR originated in a man aged 25 to 40 in good health. The chain's CDR3 is CASSLESYEQYF. In nucleotides, the CDR3 is TGCGCCAGCAGCTTGGAGAGCTACGAGCAGTACTTC.